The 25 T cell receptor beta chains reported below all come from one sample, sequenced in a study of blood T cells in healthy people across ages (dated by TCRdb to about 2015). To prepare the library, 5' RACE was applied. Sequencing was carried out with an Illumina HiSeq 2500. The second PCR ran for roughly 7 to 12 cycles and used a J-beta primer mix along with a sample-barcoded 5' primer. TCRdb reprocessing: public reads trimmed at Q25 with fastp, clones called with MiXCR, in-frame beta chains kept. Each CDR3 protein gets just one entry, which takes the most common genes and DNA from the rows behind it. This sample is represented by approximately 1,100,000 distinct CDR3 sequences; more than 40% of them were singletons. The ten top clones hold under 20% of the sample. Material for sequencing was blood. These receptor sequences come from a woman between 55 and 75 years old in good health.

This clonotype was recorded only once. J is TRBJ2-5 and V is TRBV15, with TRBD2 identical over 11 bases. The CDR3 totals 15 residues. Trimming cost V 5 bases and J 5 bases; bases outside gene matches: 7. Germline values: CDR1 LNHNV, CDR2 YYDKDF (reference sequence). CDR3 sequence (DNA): TGTGCCACCAGCTCCCCTAGCGGGAGGACGGAGACCCAGTACTTC. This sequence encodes CATSSPSGRTETQYF.

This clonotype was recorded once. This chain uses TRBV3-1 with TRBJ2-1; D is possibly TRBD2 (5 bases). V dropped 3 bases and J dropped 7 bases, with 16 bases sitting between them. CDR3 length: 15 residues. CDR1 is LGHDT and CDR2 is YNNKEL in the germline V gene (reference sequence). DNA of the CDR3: TGTGCCAGCAGCCATAGAACGTCCCAGCGGAATGAGCAGTTCTTC. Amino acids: CASSHRTSQRNEQFF.

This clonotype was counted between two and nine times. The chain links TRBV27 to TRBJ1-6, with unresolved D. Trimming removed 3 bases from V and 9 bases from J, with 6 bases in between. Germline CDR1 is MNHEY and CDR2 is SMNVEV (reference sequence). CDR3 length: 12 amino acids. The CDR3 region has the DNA TGTGCCAGCAGTTTCCTTTTTTCACCCCTCCACTTT. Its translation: CASSFLFSPLHF.

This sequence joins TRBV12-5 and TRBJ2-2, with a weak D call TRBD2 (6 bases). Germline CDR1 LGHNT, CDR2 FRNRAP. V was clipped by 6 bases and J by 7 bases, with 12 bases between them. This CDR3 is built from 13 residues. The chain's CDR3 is CASGLPGVGELFF. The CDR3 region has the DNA TGTGCTAGTGGCCTACCGGGGGTCGGGGAGCTGTTTTTT.

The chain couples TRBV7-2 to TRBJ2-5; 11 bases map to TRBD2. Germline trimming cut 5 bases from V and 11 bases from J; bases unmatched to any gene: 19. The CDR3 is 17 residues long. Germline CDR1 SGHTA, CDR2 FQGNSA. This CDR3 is CASSDSSGRALYNEQYF. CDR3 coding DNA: TGTGCCAGCAGCGATAGTAGCGGGAGGGCCCTCTACAATGAGCAGTACTTC.

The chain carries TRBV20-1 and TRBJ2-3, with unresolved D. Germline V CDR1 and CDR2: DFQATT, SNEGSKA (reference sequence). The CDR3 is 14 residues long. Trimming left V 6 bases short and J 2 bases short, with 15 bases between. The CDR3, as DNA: TGCAGTGCCCGGCCCCCTGGGATCACAGATACGCAGTATTTT. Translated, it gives CSARPPGITDTQYF.

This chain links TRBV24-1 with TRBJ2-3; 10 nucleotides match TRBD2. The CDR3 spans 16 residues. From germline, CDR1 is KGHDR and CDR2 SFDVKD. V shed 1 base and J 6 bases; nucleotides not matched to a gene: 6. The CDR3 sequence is CATSDFKREGSDTQYF. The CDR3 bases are TGTGCCACCAGTGATTTCAAGCGGGAGGGATCGGATACGCAGTATTTT.

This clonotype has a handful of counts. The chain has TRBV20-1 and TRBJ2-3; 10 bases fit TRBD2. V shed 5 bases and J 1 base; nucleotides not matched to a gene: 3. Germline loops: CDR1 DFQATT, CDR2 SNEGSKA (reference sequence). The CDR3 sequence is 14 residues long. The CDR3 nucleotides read TGCAGTGCTCCTACTAGCGGGGGCACAGATACGCAGTATTTT. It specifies CSAPTSGGTDTQYF.

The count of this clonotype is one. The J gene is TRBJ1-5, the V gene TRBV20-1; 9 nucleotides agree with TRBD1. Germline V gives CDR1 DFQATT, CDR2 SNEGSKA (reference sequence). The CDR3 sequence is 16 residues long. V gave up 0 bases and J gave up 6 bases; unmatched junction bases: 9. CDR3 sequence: CSARDRGGGQGQPQHF. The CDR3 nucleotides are TGCAGTGCTAGAGATAGGGGCGGGGGACAGGGTCAGCCCCAGCATTTT.

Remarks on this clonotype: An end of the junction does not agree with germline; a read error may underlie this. The CDR3 DNA reads as TGCAGTGCTCCGGGACAGGGGACAGGCGGCTACACTTTC. Translating it yields CSAPGQGTGGYTF. The J gene is TRBJ1-2, the V gene TRBV20-1, with 10 bases that match TRBD1. The CDR3 loop spans 13 amino acids. Germline CDR1 and CDR2: DFQATT and SNEGSKA (reference sequence).

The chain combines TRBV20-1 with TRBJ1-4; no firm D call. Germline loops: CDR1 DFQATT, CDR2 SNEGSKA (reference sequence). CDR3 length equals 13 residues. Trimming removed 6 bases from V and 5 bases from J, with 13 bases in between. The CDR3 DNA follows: TGCAGTGCCAAGCACCGGGCCAATGAAAAACTGTTTTTT. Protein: CSAKHRANEKLFF.

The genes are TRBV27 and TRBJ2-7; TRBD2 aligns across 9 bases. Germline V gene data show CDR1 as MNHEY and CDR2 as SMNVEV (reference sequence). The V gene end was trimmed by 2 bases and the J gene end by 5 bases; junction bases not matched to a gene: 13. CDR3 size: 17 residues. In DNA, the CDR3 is TGTGCCAGCAGTTTAAGGCGGAGGACTAGCGAAACCAACGAGCAGTACTTC. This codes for CASSLRRRTSETNEQYF.

The CDR3 DNA reads as TGCAGTGCTCCCGGGACTAGCGGGACATCTTACGAGCAGTACTTC. Its protein is CSAPGTSGTSYEQYF. This chain connects TRBV20-1 to TRBJ2-4; 13 bases agree with TRBD2. The DNA matches TRBJ2-7 better at its end, which makes the J call doubtful. The CDR3 is 15 amino acids. The germline CDR1 and CDR2 sequences are DFQATT and SNEGSKA (reference sequence).

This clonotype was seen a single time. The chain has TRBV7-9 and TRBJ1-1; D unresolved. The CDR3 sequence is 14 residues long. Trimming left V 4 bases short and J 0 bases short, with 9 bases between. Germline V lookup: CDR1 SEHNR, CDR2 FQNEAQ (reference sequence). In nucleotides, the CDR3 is TGTGCCAGCAGCTCACCAACCCTGAACACTGAAGCTTTCTTT. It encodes CASSSPTLNTEAFF.

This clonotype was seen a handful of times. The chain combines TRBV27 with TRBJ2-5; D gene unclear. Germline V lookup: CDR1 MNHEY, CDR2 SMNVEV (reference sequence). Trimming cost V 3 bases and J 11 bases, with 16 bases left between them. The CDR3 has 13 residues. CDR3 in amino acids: CASSLTRTDGQYF. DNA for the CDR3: TGTGCCAGCAGTTTGACACGGACCGACGGGCAGTACTTC.

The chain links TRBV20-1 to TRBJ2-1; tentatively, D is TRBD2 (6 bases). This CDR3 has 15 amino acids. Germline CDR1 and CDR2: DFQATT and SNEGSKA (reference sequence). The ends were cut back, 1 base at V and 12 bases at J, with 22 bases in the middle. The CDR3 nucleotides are TGCAGTGCTAGAGCCCCCGGGACTTCCGTAATTGGGCAGTTCTTC. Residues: CSARAPGTSVIGQFF.

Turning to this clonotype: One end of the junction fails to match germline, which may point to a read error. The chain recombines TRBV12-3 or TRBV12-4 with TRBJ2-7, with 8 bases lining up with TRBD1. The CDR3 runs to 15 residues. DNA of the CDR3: TGTACCAGCAGTCCCATCGGGACAGGTCTGATCGAGCAGTACTTC. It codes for CTSSPIGTGLIEQYF.

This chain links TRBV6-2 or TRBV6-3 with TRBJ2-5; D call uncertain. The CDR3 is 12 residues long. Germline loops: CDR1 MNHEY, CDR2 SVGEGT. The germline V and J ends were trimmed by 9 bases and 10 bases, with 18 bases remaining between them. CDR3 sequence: CASQEPSSLQYF. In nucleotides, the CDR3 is TGTGCCAGTCAAGAACCCAGTAGTCTCCAGTACTTC.

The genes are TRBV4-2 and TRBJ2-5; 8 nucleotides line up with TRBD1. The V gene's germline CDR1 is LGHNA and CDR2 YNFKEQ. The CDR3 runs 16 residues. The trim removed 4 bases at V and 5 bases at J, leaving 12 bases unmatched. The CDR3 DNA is TGTGCCAGCAGCCCCTACGACAGGGGCCAGGGGGAGACCCAGTACTTC. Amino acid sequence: CASSPYDRGQGETQYF.

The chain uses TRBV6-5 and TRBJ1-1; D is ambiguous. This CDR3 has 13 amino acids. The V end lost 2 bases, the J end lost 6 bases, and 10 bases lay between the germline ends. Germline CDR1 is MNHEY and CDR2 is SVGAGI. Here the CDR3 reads CASSYDIIAEAFF. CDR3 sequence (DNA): TGTGCCAGCAGTTACGACATCATCGCTGAAGCTTTCTTT.

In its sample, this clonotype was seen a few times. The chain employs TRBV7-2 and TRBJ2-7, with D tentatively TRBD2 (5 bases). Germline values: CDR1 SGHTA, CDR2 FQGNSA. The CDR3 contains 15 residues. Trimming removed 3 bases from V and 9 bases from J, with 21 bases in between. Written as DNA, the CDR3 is TGTGCCAGCAGCTTCACCGGACGGGATACTACGAGGCAGTACTTC. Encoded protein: CASSFTGRDTTRQYF.

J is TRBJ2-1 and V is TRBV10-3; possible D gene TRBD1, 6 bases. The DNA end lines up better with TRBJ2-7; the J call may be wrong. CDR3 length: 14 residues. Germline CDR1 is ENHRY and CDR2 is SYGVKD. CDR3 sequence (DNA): TGTGCCATCAGTGACAGGGGATGGAGCAATGAGCAGTACTTC. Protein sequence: CAISDRGWSNEQYF.

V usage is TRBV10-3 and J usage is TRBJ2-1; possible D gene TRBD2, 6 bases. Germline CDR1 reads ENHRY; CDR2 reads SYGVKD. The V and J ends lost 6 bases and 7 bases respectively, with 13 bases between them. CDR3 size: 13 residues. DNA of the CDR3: TGTGCCATCAGGAGCGGGCCGGGGAATGAGCAGTTCTTC. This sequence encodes CAIRSGPGNEQFF.

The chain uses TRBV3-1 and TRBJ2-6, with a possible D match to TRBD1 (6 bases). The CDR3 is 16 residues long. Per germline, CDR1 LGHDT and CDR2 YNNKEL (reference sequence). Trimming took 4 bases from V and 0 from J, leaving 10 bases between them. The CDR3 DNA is TGTGCCAGCAGCCCGGACAGCCGCTCTGGGGCCAACGTCCTGACTTTC. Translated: CASSPDSRSGANVLTF.

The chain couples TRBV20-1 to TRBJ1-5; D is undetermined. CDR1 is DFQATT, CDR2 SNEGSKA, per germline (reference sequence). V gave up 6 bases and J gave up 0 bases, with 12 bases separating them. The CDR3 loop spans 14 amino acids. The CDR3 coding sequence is TGCAGTGCGGATCAGGTTTATAGCAATCAGCCCCAGCATTTT. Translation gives CSADQVYSNQPQHF.